The sequence of this T cell receptor beta chain was determined in a study of glioma-infiltrating T cells after dendritic cell vaccination. General observations from the study: Higher TCR clonality did not directly relate to longer survival.

This clone is a singleton in its sample. Its cognate antigen is unknown. Data came from immunoSEQ multiplex PCR; TCRdb stores just in-frame clones and leaves some out. The repertoire holds approximately 82,000 clones, about 87% seen once, with roughly 3.2% in the top ten. Fresh-frozen tumor tissue and more than two years of survival data were available for all. This CDR3 has 18 residues. Germline CDR1 is SGHDT and CDR2 is YYEEEE. V lost 6 bases to trimming and J lost 5 bases; unmatched junction nucleotides: 22. The receptor's source is a human donor with glioblastoma. The chain couples TRBV5-6 to TRBJ1-2, with 7 nucleotides matching TRBD1. The sequencing here drew on blood, taken before dendritic cell vaccination. CDR3 DNA sequence: TGTGCCAGCATCCTGAGGGGGCGCAGTAGAACGAGTGGGTATGGCTACACCTTC. It specifies CASILRGRSRTSGYGYTF.